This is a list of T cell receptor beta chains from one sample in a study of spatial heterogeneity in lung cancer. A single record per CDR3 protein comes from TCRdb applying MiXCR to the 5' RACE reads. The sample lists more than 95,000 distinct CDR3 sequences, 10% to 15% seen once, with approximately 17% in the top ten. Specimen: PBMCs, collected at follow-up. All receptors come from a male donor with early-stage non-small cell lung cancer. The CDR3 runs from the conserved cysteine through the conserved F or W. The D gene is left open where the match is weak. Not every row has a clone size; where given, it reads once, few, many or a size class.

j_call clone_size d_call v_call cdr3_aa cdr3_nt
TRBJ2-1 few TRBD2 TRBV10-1 CASRSGLASEQFF TGCGCCAGCAGGTCGGGACTAGCTTCTGAGCAGTTCTTC
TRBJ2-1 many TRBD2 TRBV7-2 CASSSASGGWNEQFF TGTGCCAGCAGCTCAGCTAGCGGGGGTTGGAATGAGCAGTTCTTC
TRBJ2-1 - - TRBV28 CASSPLGLAAHEQFF TGTGCCAGCAGTCCTTTGGGGTTGGCCGCACATGAGCAGTTCTTC
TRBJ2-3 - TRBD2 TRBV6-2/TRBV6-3 CASTGLAGGPSTDTQYF TGTGCCAGCACCGGACTAGCGGGGGGACCGAGCACAGATACGCAGTATTTT
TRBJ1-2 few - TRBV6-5 CASRRPEIAFFSEYGYTF TGTGCCAGCAGGCGACCAGAGATAGCGTTTTTTTCAGAGTATGGCTACACCTTC
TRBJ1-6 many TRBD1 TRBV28 CASSRGTGRNSPLHF TGTGCCAGCAGTCGGGGGACAGGGAGAAATTCACCCCTCCACTTT
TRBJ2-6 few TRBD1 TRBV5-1 CASLQGAGGANVLTF TGCGCCAGCCTTCAGGGGGCGGGCGGGGCCAACGTCCTGACTTTC
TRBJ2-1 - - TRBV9 CASSTTGDHNEQFF TGTGCCAGCAGCACCACGGGGGACCACAATGAGCAGTTCTTC
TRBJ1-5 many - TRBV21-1 CASSKGWESNQPQHF TGTGCCAGCAGCAAAGGATGGGAGTCCAATCAGCCCCAGCATTTT
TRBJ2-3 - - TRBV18 CASSPEIGVADTQYF TGTGCCAGCTCACCAGAGATAGGGGTCGCAGATACGCAGTATTTT
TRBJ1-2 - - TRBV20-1 CSASLQGYSYGYTF TGCAGTGCTTCCTTGCAGGGGTATAGCTATGGCTACACCTTC
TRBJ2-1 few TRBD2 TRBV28 CASSSPSGVSREQFF TGTGCCAGCAGTTCCCCTAGCGGGGTCTCAAGGGAGCAGTTCTTC
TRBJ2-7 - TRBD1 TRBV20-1 CSAPKMDRVSEQYF TGCAGTGCTCCCAAAATGGACAGGGTGAGCGAGCAGTACTTC
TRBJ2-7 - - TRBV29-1 CSAGQAPYEQYF TGCAGCGCCGGGCAGGCGCCCTACGAGCAGTACTTC
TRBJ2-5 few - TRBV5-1 CASSLGVGPETQYF TGCGCCAGCAGCTTGGGCGTTGGGCCAGAGACCCAGTACTTC
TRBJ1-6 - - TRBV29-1 CSQPFLSPSYNSPLHF TGCAGCCAACCATTCCTCTCACCCTCCTATAATTCACCCCTCCACTTT
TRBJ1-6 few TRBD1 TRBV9 CASSGGGTGGSPLHF TGTGCCAGCAGCGGTGGGGGGACAGGTGGTTCACCCCTCCACTTT
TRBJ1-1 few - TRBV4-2 CASSQDFKGQAFF TGTGCCAGCAGCCAAGATTTTAAGGGGCAAGCTTTCTTT
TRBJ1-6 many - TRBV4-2 CASSQETGDSSYNSPLHF TGTGCCAGCAGCCAAGAGACAGGCGATAGCTCCTATAATTCACCCCTCCACTTT
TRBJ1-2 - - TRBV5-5 CASSSRGVELGYTF TGTGCCAGCAGCTCCCGGGGGGTCGAACTTGGCTACACCTTC
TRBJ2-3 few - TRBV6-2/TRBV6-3 CASSYGPRGTDTQYF TGTGCCAGCAGTTACGGGCCTAGGGGCACAGATACGCAGTATTTT
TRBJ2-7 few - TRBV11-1 CASSNHYQGRNFYEQYF TGTGCCAGCAGCAACCATTACCAGGGGCGCAACTTCTACGAGCAGTACTTC
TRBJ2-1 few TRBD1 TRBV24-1 CATSDASDRGSYNEQFF TGTGCCACCAGTGACGCCTCGGACAGGGGGTCCTACAATGAGCAGTTCTTC
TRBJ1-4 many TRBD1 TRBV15 CATSRPGQGYEKLFF TGTGCCACCAGCAGACCGGGACAGGGGTATGAAAAACTGTTTTTT
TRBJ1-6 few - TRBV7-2 CASTQDYNSPLHF TGTGCCAGCACCCAGGACTATAATTCACCCCTCCACTTT
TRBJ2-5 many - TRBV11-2 CASSLDVETQYF TGTGCCAGCAGCTTAGATGTGGAGACCCAGTACTTC
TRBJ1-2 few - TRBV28 CASSLVPDYGYTF TGTGCCAGCAGTTTAGTTCCCGACTATGGCTACACCTTC
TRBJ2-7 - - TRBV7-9 CASSLAGDIPYEQYF TGTGCCAGCAGCTTAGCGGGGGACATCCCCTACGAGCAGTACTTC
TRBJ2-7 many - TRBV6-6 CASSYRGNYEQYF TGTGCCAGCAGTTACAGGGGGAACTACGAGCAGTACTTC
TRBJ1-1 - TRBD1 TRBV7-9 CASSLTGGFTEAFF TGTGCCAGCAGCCTGACAGGGGGTTTCACTGAAGCTTTCTTT
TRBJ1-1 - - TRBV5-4 CASSSSWYTEAFF TGTGCCAGCAGCTCCTCCTGGTACACTGAAGCTTTCTTT